The subject of this entry is one TCR beta chain. This clone was counted once. Its antigen specificity is not known. Base qualities are not provided; no much larger clone lies one nucleotide away. TCRbeta CDR3 regions were amplified from genomic DNA using the immunoSEQ Assay, a bias-controlled multiplex PCR. Turning to the authors' computational methods: Within the assay, amplification of reference gene primers was used to estimate how many nucleated cells each sample contained. Sequence reads were collapsed and filtered to measure the absolute abundance of every unique TCRbeta CDR3 rearrangement. Productive Simpson clonality was computed per sample as the square root of Simpson's diversity index over productive rearrangements. As stored in TCRdb, this immuneACCESS dataset retains in-frame rearrangements with V and J assigned. A fraction of the clones does not appear; measured against another copy, unresolved V genes explain less than half of the discrepancy, and the remainder lacks a known reason. D and trimming come from the DNA, and the V and J calls and clone size come from that table. The sample table holds 150,000 to 200,000 clones, of which about 88% were seen once. Approximately 2.1% of the sample lies in the top ten.

The CDR3 holds 14 amino acids from the cysteine to the phenylalanine. Left in the record is the CDR3 DNA by itself, 42 bases read in frame from the first base. The V end loses 2 bases and the J end loses 6 bases, and a stretch of 13 bases separates them. CDR1 and CDR2, per the germline V gene, are SGHVS and FQNEAQ. This specimen belongs to a study of blood T cell repertoires in COVID-19 (TCRdb year 2020). About the full investigation: Collaborator samples came from the United States, Italy and Spain and covered acute and convalescent phases of COVID-19. The prospective study material was composed of cDNA or gDNA derived from T cells, B-cell-depleted T cells, or PBMCs. Deeply sampled blood TCRbeta repertoires from subjects exposed to, actively infected with, or recovered from COVID-19 were included in the dataset. A freely available public database, intended as a resource for researchers studying the immune response to SARS-CoV-2, is where the repertoires were released. The samples were drawn from two sources: the first 160 participants of the ongoing ImmuneRACE study, and 1,254 subjects contributed by 6 global collaborators. The sample metadata nearly always contained a de-identified subject ID, COVID-19 status, age in years and sex. Where available, HLA class I and class II types were obtained from metadata supplied by the sample provider rather than from assay-based typing. On the study overall, not on this receptor specifically: The amount of clinical and demographic metadata varied by source and participant and was provided uncurated.

A second Seattle source provided samples from volunteer blood donors who had recovered from COVID-19. Collaborating institutions collected whole blood in K2EDTA tubes following their own protocols. For TCRbeta analysis, collaborators shipped samples in one of three forms: frozen whole blood, isolated PBMCs, or DNA extracted from either of those sample types. Sequencing was done on a sample of peripheral blood. The sequence is built from TRBV7-8 and TRBJ1-2; there is no confident call for the D gene. This TCR was sampled from a young man who had recovered from COVID-19. In nucleotides, the sequence is TGTGCCAGCAGCTTACGGGCCCGGGAAAATGGCTACACCTTC. Its protein is CASSLRARENGYTF.